These 2 T cell receptor beta chains were all obtained from the same sample, sequenced in a study of T-cell memory formation after mild COVID-19. In TCRdb, the 5' RACE reads were re-called with MiXCR into one record per CDR3 protein. The data show roughly 350,000 distinct CDR3 sequences, 21% seen once. Sequencing was performed on PBMCs or a T cell subset sorted from them (not recorded which). The receptors here all came from an adult woman who had mild COVID-19 (a few samples of this study predate the infection). Cell type and time point are not known.

The J gene is TRBJ2-4, the V gene TRBV5-8; 10 bases agree with TRBD1. Trimming cost V 4 bases and J 6 bases; bases outside gene matches: 4. This CDR3 has 14 residues. Germline CDR1 reads SGHTS; CDR2 reads YDEGEE. The CDR3 coding sequence is TGTGCCAGCAGCCCTAGGACAGGGGGAAACATTCAGTACTTC. It codes for CASSPRTGGNIQYF.

There are a few counts of this clonotype. The chain has TRBV6-5 and TRBJ2-3, with D possibly TRBD2 on 6 matching bases. This CDR3 is 15 amino acids long. The germline V gene encodes CDR1 MNHEY and CDR2 SVGAGI. V lost 7 bases, J lost 2 bases, and 16 bases lay in between. CDR3 DNA sequence: TGTGCCAGCAAGACTAGGACTACCCCCACAGATACGCAGTATTTT. This codes for CASKTRTTPTDTQYF.